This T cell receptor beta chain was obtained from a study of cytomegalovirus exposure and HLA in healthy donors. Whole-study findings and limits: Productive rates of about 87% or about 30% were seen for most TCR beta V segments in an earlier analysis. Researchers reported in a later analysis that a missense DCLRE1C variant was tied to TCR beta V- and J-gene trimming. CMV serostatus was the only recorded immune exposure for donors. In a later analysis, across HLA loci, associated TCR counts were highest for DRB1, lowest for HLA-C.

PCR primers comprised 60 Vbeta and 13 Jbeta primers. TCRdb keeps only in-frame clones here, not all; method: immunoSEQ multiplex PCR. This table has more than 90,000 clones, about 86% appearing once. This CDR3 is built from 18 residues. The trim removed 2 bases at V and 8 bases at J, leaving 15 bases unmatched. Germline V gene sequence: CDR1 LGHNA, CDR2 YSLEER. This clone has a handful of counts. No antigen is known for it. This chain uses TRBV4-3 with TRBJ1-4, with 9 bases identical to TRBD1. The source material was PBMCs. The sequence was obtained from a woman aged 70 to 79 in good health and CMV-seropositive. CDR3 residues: CASSQHRGTGGLQEKLFF. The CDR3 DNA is TGCGCCAGCAGCCAACACAGAGGTACAGGGGGCTTACAGGAAAAACTGTTTTTT.